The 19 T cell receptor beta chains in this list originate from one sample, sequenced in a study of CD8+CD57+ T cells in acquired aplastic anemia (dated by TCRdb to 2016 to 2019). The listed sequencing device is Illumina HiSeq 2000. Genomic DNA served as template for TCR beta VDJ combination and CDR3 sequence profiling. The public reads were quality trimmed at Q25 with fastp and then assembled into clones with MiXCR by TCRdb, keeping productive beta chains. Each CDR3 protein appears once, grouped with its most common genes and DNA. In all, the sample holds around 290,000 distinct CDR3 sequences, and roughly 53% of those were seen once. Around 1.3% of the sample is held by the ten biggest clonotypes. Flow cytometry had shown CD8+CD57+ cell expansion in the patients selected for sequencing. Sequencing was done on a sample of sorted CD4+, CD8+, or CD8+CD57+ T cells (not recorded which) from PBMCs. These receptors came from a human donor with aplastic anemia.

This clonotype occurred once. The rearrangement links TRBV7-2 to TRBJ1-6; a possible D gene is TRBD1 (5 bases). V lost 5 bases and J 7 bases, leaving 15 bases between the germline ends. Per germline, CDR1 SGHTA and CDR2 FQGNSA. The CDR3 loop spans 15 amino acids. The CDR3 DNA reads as TGTGCCAGCAGCACCCGGGACGGTCAGAATTCACCCCTCCACTTT. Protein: CASSTRDGQNSPLHF.

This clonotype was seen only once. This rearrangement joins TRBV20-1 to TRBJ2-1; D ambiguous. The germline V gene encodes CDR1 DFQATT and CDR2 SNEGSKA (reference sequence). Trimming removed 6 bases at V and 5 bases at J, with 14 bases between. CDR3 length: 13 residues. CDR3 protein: CSAGSRYNNEQFF. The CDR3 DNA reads TGCAGTGCAGGCTCGAGATACAACAATGAGCAGTTCTTC.

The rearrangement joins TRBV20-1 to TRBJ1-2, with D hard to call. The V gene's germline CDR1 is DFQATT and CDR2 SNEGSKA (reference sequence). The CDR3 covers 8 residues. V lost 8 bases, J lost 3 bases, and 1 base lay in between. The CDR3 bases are TGCAGTCACTATGGCTACACCTTC. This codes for CSHYGYTF.

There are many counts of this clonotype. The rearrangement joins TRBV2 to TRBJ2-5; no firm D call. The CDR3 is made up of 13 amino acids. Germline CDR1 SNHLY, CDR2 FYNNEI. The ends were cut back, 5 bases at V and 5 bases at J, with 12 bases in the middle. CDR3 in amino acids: CASSSRLGETQYF. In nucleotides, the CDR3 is TGTGCCAGCAGTTCTCGATTAGGGGAGACCCAGTACTTC.

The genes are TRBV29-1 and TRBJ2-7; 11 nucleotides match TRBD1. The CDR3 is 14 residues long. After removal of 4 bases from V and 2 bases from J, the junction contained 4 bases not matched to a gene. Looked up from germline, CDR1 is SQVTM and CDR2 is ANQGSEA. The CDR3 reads CSVVGQGVTYEQYF. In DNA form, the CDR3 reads TGCAGCGTTGTGGGACAGGGGGTGACCTACGAGCAGTACTTC.

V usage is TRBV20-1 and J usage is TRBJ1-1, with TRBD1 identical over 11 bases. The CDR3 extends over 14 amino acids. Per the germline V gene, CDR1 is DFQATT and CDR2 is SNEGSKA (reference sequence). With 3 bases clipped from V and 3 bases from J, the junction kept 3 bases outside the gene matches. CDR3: CSARGQGGDTEAFF. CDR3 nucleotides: TGCAGTGCTAGGGGACAGGGGGGGGACACTGAAGCTTTCTTT.

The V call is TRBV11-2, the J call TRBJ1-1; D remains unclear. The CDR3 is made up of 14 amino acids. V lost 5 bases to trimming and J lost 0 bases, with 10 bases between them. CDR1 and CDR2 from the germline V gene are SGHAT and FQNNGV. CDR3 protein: CASSLLELNTEAFF. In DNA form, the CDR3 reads TGTGCCAGCAGCCTCCTGGAGCTGAACACTGAAGCTTTCTTT.

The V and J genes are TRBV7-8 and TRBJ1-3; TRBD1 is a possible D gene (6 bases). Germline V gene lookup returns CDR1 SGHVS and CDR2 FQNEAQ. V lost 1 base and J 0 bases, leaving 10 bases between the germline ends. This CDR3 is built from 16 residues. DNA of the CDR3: TGTGCCAGCAGCTTAGTCGGACAGCACTCTGGAAACACCATATATTTT. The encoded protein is CASSLVGQHSGNTIYF.

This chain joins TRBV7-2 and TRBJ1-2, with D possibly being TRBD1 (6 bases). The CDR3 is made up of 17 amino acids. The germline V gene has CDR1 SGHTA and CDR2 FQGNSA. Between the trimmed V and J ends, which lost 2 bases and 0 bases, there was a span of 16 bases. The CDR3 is CASSLWGPDRPNYGYTF. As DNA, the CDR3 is TGTGCCAGCAGCTTATGGGGGCCAGACAGGCCTAACTATGGCTACACCTTC.

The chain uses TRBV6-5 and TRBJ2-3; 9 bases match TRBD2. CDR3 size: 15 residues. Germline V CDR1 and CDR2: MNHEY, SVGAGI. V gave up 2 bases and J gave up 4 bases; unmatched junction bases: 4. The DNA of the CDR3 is TGTGCCAGCAGTTACAGCGGGGGGCCCCCAGATACGCAGTATTTT. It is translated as CASSYSGGPPDTQYF.

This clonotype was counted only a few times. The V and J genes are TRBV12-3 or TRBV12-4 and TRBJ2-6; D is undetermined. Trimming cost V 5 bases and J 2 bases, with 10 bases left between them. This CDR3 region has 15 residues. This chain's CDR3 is CASSEQQAGANVLTF. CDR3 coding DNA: TGTGCCAGCAGTGAGCAGCAAGCTGGGGCCAACGTCCTGACTTTC.

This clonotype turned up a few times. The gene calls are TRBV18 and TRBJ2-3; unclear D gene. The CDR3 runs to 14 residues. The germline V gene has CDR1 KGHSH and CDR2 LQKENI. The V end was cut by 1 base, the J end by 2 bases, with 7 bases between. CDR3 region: CASSPRPITDTQYF. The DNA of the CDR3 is TGTGCCAGCTCACCACGGCCGATCACAGATACGCAGTATTTT. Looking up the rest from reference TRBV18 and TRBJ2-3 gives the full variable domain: NAGVMQNPRHLVRRRGQEARLRCSPMKGHSHVYWYRQLPEEGLKFMVYLQKENIIDESGMPKERFSAEFPKEGPSILRIQQVVRGDSAAYFCASSPRPITDTQYFGPGTRLTVL.

The CDR3 here is CASSESVRGPLHF. CDR3 nucleotides: TGCGCCAGCAGTGAGTCCGTAAGGGGCCCCCTCCACTTT. The chain combines TRBV10-1 with TRBJ1-6; TRBD1 is a possible D gene (5 bases). Germline V CDR1 and CDR2: WNHNN, SYGVQD (reference sequence). Trimming stripped 0 bases from V and 13 bases from J, with 10 bases between. The CDR3 consists of 13 residues.

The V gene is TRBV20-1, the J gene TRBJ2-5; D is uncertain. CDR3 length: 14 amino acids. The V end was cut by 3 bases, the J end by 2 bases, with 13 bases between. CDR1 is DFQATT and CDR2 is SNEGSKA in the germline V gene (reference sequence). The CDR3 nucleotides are TGCAGTGCTAGCCCGTTCGCGGATCAAGAGACCCAGTACTTC. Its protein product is CSASPFADQETQYF.

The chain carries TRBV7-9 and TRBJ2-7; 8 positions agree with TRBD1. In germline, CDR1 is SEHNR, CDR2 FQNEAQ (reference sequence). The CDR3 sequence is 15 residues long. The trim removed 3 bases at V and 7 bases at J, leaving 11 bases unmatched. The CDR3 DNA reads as TGTGCCAGCAGCTTGGGACAGGCCGGAGCCAGGGAGCAGTACTTC. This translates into CASSLGQAGAREQYF.

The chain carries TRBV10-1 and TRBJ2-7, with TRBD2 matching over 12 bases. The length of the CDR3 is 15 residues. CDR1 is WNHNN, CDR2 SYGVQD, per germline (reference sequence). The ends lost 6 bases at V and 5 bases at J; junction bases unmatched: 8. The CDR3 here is CASSRGTSGLHEQYF. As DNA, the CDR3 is TGCGCCAGCAGCCGCGGGACTAGCGGGCTCCACGAGCAGTACTTC.

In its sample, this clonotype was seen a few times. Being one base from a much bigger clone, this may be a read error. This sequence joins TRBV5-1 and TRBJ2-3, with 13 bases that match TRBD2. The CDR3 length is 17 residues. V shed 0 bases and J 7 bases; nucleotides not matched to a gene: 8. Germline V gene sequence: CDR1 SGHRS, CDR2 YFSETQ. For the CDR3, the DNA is TGCGCCAGCAGCTTGGGGGGGACTAGCGGGGTCCCACATACGCAGTATTTT. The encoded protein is CASSLGGTSGVPHTQYF.

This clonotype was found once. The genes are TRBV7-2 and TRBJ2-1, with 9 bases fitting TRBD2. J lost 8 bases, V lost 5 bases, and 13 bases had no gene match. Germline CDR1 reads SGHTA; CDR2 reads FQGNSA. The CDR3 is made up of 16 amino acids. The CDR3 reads CASSQDFSAGGDEQFF. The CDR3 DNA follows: TGTGCCAGCAGCCAAGATTTTAGCGCGGGGGGGGATGAGCAGTTCTTC.

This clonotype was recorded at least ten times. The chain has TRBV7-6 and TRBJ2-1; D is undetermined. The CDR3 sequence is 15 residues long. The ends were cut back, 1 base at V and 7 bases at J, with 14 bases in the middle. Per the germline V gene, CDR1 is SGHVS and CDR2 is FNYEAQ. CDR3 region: CASSLDFSPGNEQFF. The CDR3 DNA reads TGTGCCAGCAGCTTAGACTTCTCCCCTGGAAATGAGCAGTTCTTC.